The clone carrying this TCR beta chain was seen a handful of times. What it binds is unknown. The sample is drawn from a study of lymphopenia after photon versus proton radiotherapy. TCRdb's copy holds only in-frame clones and misses some; the assay was immunoSEQ multiplex PCR. In the table there are about 4,500 clones, about 67% of which are singletons. General observations from the study: Post-nadir diversity loss with photons came from oligoclonal expansion, particularly CD8+ Temra cells.

CDR3 length: 15 residues. V was cut by 3 bases and J by 2 bases, with 11 bases left in between. Germline CDR1 is SGDLS and CDR2 is YYNGEE. Here the sequenced sample was peripheral blood, taken from a patient treated with proton-based radiotherapy. This chain connects TRBV9 to TRBJ2-2; D gene unclear. The clonotype originates from a man older than 75 with esophageal cancer. The CDR3 bases are TGTGCCAGCAGCGCCCACGGCGGAAACACCGGGGAGCTGTTTTTT. As protein: CASSAHGGNTGELFF.